The following is a T cell receptor beta chain sequence with its context. Its antigen target is currently unknown. Base qualities are not provided; no much larger clone lies one nucleotide away. CDR1 and CDR2 are read off the germline V gene (reference sequence) as LGHDT and YNNKEL. V drops 4 bases and J drops 6 bases, leaving 13 bases in between. From the cysteine through the phenylalanine, the CDR3 covers 14 amino acids. The retained sequence is limited to the CDR3, 42 bases, with the frame set at the first base. This entry belongs to a study of T cells after yellow fever vaccination (dated by TCRdb to between 2018 and 2020). In terms of the full investigation: The SMART-Seq v4 Ultra Low Input RNA kit was used to prepare libraries from fractions with low cell numbers. To follow T-cell clones before and after primary and booster YFV17D yellow fever vaccination, bulk TCR alpha and beta repertoires were sequenced over time. Two healthy male donors, one aged 18 to 30 and one aged 30 to 39 years, were included in the cohort. Blood samples were taken at several timepoints before and after primary and secondary immunization, and bulk PBMC replicates and cell subsets were isolated. General study outcomes and caveats: Because only a couple of donors were included in the study, the extent to which the findings can be generalized is limited. Compared with the primary T-cell response, the secondary T-cell response was weaker but faster, peaking on day 5 rather than day 15. Most clones expanded after primary vaccination were re-detected after the booster (just under 97% of CD4 and around 86% of CD8), suggesting broad memory maintenance. A small share of clonotypes occurred in both CD4 and CD8 compartments, likely arising from convergent recombination. Because abundant contaminating clonotypes from the bulk population could be contained in FACS-sorted repertoires, computational filtering was required.

Explained via the paper, the treatment or condition label denotes: live attenuated yellow fever vaccine strain. Two biological replicates of bulk PBMCs were collected at each blood-draw timepoint. PBMCs were isolated from peripheral blood using a standard Ficoll-Paque protocol. RNA was extracted with TriZol from bulk PBMCs, CD4 and CD8 fractions, and dextramer-positive and dextramer-negative fractions. Instrument on record: Illumina NovaSeq 6000. TCR cDNA was synthesized by 5'RACE template switching, which introduced a universal primer site and unique molecular identifiers. Priming of cDNA synthesis was performed from both the TCR alpha and TCR beta constant segments. Libraries were amplified in two PCR steps, with sample barcodes and sequencing adapters added in the second step. Sequencing of libraries was done on Illumina HiSeq 2500 (2x100 bp) or NovaSeq (2x150 bp). In the original analysis: MIGEC handled demultiplexing of reads and collapsing into UMI consensus sequences, while MiXCR performed V(D)J alignment. Vaccine-responding clonotypes were defined with edgeR using replicate PBMC samples, requiring FDR below 0.01 and a log2 fold change above 5 up to day 15. Each bulk clonotype received a CD4 or CD8 identity based on whether the sequenced CD4 or CD8 repertoire contained that clonotype at higher abundance. The public reads were run again by TCRdb, first through fastp at Q25 and then through MiXCR, and only productive beta chains were kept. Every distinct CDR3 protein forms one entry, paired with its most common genes and DNA. The V and J calls come from TCRdb's annotation, not from the publication. The sample table records about 320,000 distinct CDR3 sequences; over 3.5% of these occur just once. The ten largest clonotypes hold roughly 19% of the sample.

The chain uses TRBV3-1 and TRBJ2-1, with no confidently assigned D gene. The sequences come from PBMCs, collected 15 days after the yellow fever booster vaccination. The TCR originated in a man aged 18 to 30 who received the YFV17D yellow fever vaccine. The CDR3 in this case is CASSPTHVGNEQFF. The DNA is as follows: TGTGCCAGCAGCCCGACGCATGTGGGCAATGAGCAGTTCTTC.